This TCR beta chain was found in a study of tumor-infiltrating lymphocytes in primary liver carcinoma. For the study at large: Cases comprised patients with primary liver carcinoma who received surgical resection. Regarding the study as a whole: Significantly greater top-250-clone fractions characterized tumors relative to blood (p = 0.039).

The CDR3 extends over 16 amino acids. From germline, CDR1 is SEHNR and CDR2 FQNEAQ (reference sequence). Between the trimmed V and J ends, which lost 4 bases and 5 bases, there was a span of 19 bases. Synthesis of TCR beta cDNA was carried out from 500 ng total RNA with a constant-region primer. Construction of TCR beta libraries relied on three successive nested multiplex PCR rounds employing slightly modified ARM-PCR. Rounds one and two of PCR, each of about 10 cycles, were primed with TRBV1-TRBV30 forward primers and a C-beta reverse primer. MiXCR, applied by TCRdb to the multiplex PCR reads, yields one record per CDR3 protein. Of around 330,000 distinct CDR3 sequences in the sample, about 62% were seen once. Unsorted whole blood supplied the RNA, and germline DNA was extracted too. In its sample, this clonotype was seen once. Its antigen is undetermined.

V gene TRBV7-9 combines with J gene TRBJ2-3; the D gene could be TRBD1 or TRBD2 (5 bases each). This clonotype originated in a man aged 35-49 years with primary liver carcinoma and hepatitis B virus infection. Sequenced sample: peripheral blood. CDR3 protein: CASSSNEGRWRDTQYF. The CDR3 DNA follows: TGTGCCAGCAGCTCGAACGAGGGGCGGTGGAGAGATACGCAGTATTTT.